The rows below give T cell receptor beta chains drawn from one sample of a study of CD8 T cells in ankylosing spondylitis. TCRdb itself ran the 5' RACE reads through MiXCR, one entry per CDR3 protein. Of 250,000 to 350,000 distinct CDR3 sequences in the sample, around 18% were seen once. The sequenced material came from blood, either unsorted or a sorted T cell fraction (not recorded which). These receptors all stem from a male donor with ankylosing spondylitis or in good health (not recorded which). The CDR3 runs from the conserved cysteine through the conserved F or W. A D gene is named only where the DNA matches it firmly. Clone size appears in some rows only: once, few, many, or a class for an expanded clone.

j_call,d_call,v_call,clone_size,cdr3_nt,cdr3_aa
TRBJ1-4,.,TRBV7-8,few,TGTGCCAGCAGCCTAGGGTACAGGGAAAAACTGTTTTTT,CASSLGYREKLFF
TRBJ1-1,.,TRBV5-1,few,TGCGCCAGCAGCCAAGGGGGGGGGCTGGGTAAGAACACTGAAGCTTTCTTT,CASSQGGGLGKNTEAFF
TRBJ1-2,TRBD1,TRBV11-2,.,TGTGCCAGCAGCTTATCCGACAGGGGGCTAGTGGGCTATGGCTACACCTTC,CASSLSDRGLVGYGYTF
TRBJ1-6,TRBD1,TRBV5-1,many,TGCGCCAGCAGCGCCGGGGACAGACTAAGGGAAACCCTCCACTTT,CASSAGDRLRETLHF
TRBJ2-5,.,TRBV7-2,.,TGTGCCAGCAGCTTAGGAGACAGGACCCAAGAGACCCAGTACTTC,CASSLGDRTQETQYF
TRBJ2-2,.,TRBV5-1,few,TGCGCCAGCAAAAAAGGGGGTGGCACCGGGGAGCTGTTTTTT,CASKKGGGTGELFF
TRBJ2-1,TRBD2,TRBV10-3,many,TGTGCCATCGGCCCTAGCGGGAGCGGAGATGAGCAGTTCTTC,CAIGPSGSGDEQFF
TRBJ2-3,.,TRBV3-1,.,TGTGCCAGCAGCCGTCGCGGCGCAGATACGCAGTATTTT,CASSRRGADTQYF
TRBJ1-5,.,TRBV7-9,many,TGTGCCAGCAGCGCTGGGGAGGGAGGAGATCAGCCCCAGCATTTT,CASSAGEGGDQPQHF
TRBJ2-2,.,TRBV29-1,many,TGCAGCGTTGCGAACACCGGGGAGCTGTTTTTT,CSVANTGELFF
TRBJ1-1,TRBD1,TRBV6-5,.,TGTGCCAGCAGTTACTTGGGGGACAGTGAAGCTTTCTTT,CASSYLGDSEAFF
TRBJ2-5,.,TRBV6-1,.,TGTGCCAGCAGCCCTGAGCCCAGGGTGGAGACCCAGTACTTC,CASSPEPRVETQYF
TRBJ1-4,.,TRBV29-1,.,TGCAGCGTTCGAGGTGGATCTAATGAAAAACTGTTTTTT,CSVRGGSNEKLFF
TRBJ1-1,.,TRBV10-3,.,TGTGCCATCAGTGAGTCGGCCGGAGGGGGGAACACTGAAGCTTTCTTT,CAISESAGGGNTEAFF
TRBJ2-1,.,TRBV27,.,TGTGCCAGCACCGGCCCTGGGGGCCAGTTCTTC,CASTGPGGQFF
TRBJ1-1,TRBD1,TRBV29-1,.,TGCAGCATGACAGGGATGAACACTGAAGCTTTCTTT,CSMTGMNTEAFF
TRBJ1-1,.,TRBV3-1,.,TGTGCCAGCAGCCACCAGGGGCACACTGAAGCTTTCTTT,CASSHQGHTEAFF
TRBJ2-3,TRBD2,TRBV7-6,few,TGTGCCAGCAGCGAGAGCGGGGGGGCTGGAGATACGCAGTATTTT,CASSESGGAGDTQYF
TRBJ2-1,.,TRBV9,.,TGTGCCAGCACCCAAAGATCTAGCGCGCCCAATGAGCAGTTCTTC,CASTQRSSAPNEQFF
TRBJ2-1,TRBD1,TRBV6-1,.,TGTGCCAGCAGTGCAGGACAGGGGGTGGGTAATGAGCAGTTCTTC,CASSAGQGVGNEQFF
TRBJ2-3,.,TRBV18,many,TGTGCCAGCTCACGCCAGGGGTCCTTGACCTCATTCACAGATACGCAGTATTTT,CASSRQGSLTSFTDTQYF
TRBJ2-5,TRBD2,TRBV20-1,.,TGCAGTGCTAGAGAGAGCGGGGCCGGCCGGACCCAGTACTTC,CSARESGAGRTQYF
TRBJ2-6,.,TRBV29-1,.,TGCAGCGTTGAAGCGGAGCCTGGGGCCAACGTCCTGACTTTC,CSVEAEPGANVLTF
TRBJ2-6,.,TRBV9,.,TGTGCCAGCAGCGATGGTTACTTAGAAAACTCTGGGGCCAACGTCCTGACTTTC,CASSDGYLENSGANVLTF
TRBJ1-6,.,TRBV5-1,few,TGCGCCAGCAGCTTGAGGGGGGCGTCCTATAATTCACCCCTCCACTTT,CASSLRGASYNSPLHF
TRBJ2-5,.,TRBV18,many,TGTGCCAGCTCACCCGGGTGGAGCGCGGGACTTCAAGAGACCCAGTACTTC,CASSPGWSAGLQETQYF
TRBJ1-1,TRBD1,TRBV12-3/TRBV12-4,few,TGTGCCAGCAGTCTAATAGGGGGCCCTAGCGGTGAAGCTTTCTTT,CASSLIGGPSGEAFF
TRBJ1-2,TRBD1,TRBV15,.,TGTGCCACCAGCAGGAGCGACAGGGCGCGTGGCTACACCTTC,CATSRSDRARGYTF
TRBJ2-3,TRBD2,TRBV6-5,few,TGTGCCAGCAGTTACTCCTCCTGGCGGGGGAGACCTAGCACAGATACGCAGTATTTT,CASSYSSWRGRPSTDTQYF
TRBJ1-1,TRBD1,TRBV19,.,TGTGCCACCACAGGGGGTTATACTGAAGCTTTCTTT,CATTGGYTEAFF
TRBJ2-1,TRBD2,TRBV5-1,.,TGCGCCAGCGGGTTAGCGGGAGAACACTCCTACAATGAGCAGTTCTTC,CASGLAGEHSYNEQFF
TRBJ2-2,.,TRBV3-1,few,TGTGCCAGCAGCCAACTCAACACCGGGGAGCTGTTTTTT,CASSQLNTGELFF
TRBJ1-6,.,TRBV3-1,few,TGTGCCAGCAGCCAAGGTCCAGGGATCAATTCACCCCTCCACTTT,CASSQGPGINSPLHF
TRBJ1-2,TRBD1,TRBV6-5,.,TGTGCCAGCAGTTCCGTCCCGGGACAGGGAAACTATGGCTACACCTTC,CASSSVPGQGNYGYTF
TRBJ1-1,TRBD1,TRBV7-8,once,TGTGCCAGCGGCAAAAACAGGGGTACGAGGGGCACTGAAGCTTTCTTT,CASGKNRGTRGTEAFF
TRBJ2-1,.,TRBV20-1,.,TGCAGTGGTCGGTCCTACAATGAGCAGTTCTTC,CSGRSYNEQFF
TRBJ2-4,.,TRBV5-5,.,TGTGCCAGCAGCTTTAATTGGGGTGCCAAAAACATTCAGTACTTC,CASSFNWGAKNIQYF
TRBJ2-2,TRBD2,TRBV12-3/TRBV12-4,few,TGTGCCAGCAGGGGACTAGCGGGAGTCACCGGGGAGCTGTTTTTT,CASRGLAGVTGELFF
TRBJ1-2,.,TRBV6-6,.,TGTGCCAGCACGGCACAGATCGCTTATGGCTACACCTTC,CASTAQIAYGYTF
TRBJ2-6,.,TRBV20-1,once,TGCAGTGCTAGAGATACGGGAGCTGGGGCCAACGTCCTGACTTTC,CSARDTGAGANVLTF